A selection of T cell receptor beta chains follows, all from one sample in a study of blood T cell repertoires in COVID-19. Profiled with immunoSEQ multiplex PCR; TCRdb holds only in-frame clones, not every one. Of about 34,000 clones in the sample, roughly 92% were seen once. Sequencing was carried out using peripheral blood. These TCRs come from a human donor in a cohort sampled during active COVID-19. Both conserved end residues are part of each CDR3. Fields, in order: V gene, clone size, J gene, D gene, CDR3 DNA, CDR3 protein. A D gene is named only where the DNA matches it firmly. Part of the rows lack a size; the others show once, few, many or a class for expanded clones.

v_gene: TRBV5-6; abundance: NA; j_gene: TRBJ2-1; d_gene: TRBD2; CDR3nt: TGTGCCAGCAGGGGACGAGGCGGGGGTAATGAGCAGTTCTTC; CDR3aa: CASRGRGGGNEQFF
v_gene: TRBV3-1/TRBV3-2; abundance: NA; j_gene: TRBJ2-3; d_gene: NA; CDR3nt: TGTGCCAGCAGCCAAGATGAGGTCATAGCAGATACGCAGTATTTT; CDR3aa: CASSQDEVIADTQYF
v_gene: TRBV6-5; abundance: NA; j_gene: TRBJ1-2; d_gene: TRBD1; CDR3nt: TGTGCCAGCAGCAACGACAGGGGCAAGAACTATGGCTACACCTTC; CDR3aa: CASSNDRGKNYGYTF
v_gene: TRBV3-1/TRBV3-2; abundance: NA; j_gene: TRBJ1-4; d_gene: TRBD1; CDR3nt: TGTGCCAGCAGCCATTCCGGGACAGGGTTGACTAATGAAAAACTGTTTTTT; CDR3aa: CASSHSGTGLTNEKLFF
v_gene: TRBV7-9; abundance: NA; j_gene: TRBJ2-5; d_gene: TRBD2; CDR3nt: TGTGCCAGCAGCCAGGGGACTAGCGGGGGCCCCCAAGAGACCCAGTACTTC; CDR3aa: CASSQGTSGGPQETQYF
v_gene: TRBV3-1/TRBV3-2; abundance: NA; j_gene: TRBJ2-5; d_gene: NA; CDR3nt: TGTGCCAGCAGCCAGACGCGGCTGCAGGAGACCCAGTACTTC; CDR3aa: CASSQTRLQETQYF
v_gene: TRBV20-1; abundance: NA; j_gene: TRBJ2-2; d_gene: TRBD1; CDR3nt: TGCAGTGCTAGTGGGACAGGGGGCCTATTTTCCGGGGAGCTGTTTTTT; CDR3aa: CSASGTGGLFSGELFF
v_gene: TRBV12-5; abundance: NA; j_gene: TRBJ2-1; d_gene: TRBD2; CDR3nt: TGTGCTAGTGGTTTGGGGGGCGGGAGGCGCTACAATGAGCAGTTCTTC; CDR3aa: CASGLGGGRRYNEQFF
v_gene: TRBV6-5; abundance: NA; j_gene: TRBJ1-3; d_gene: NA; CDR3nt: TGTGCCAGCATGGAGGGGGGGGCGGCTGGAAACACCATATATTTT; CDR3aa: CASMEGGAAGNTIYF
v_gene: TRBV15; abundance: NA; j_gene: TRBJ1-5; d_gene: NA; CDR3nt: TGTGCCACCAGCAGGGACAGATCTTCTCAGCCCCAGCATTTT; CDR3aa: CATSRDRSSQPQHF
v_gene: TRBV3-1/TRBV3-2; abundance: NA; j_gene: TRBJ2-3; d_gene: TRBD2; CDR3nt: TGTGCCAGCAGCCAAGAAATGACTAGCGGGGGGGCCGGCACAGATACGCAGTATTTT; CDR3aa: CASSQEMTSGGAGTDTQYF
v_gene: TRBV18; abundance: NA; j_gene: TRBJ1-2; d_gene: NA; CDR3nt: TGTGCCAGCTCCCCTACCCCCGGGAACTATGGCTACACCTTC; CDR3aa: CASSPTPGNYGYTF
v_gene: TRBV19; abundance: NA; j_gene: TRBJ2-2; d_gene: NA; CDR3nt: TGTGCCAGTAGTATCAGGGAAACCGGGGAGCTGTTTTTT; CDR3aa: CASSIRETGELFF
v_gene: TRBV7-9; abundance: NA; j_gene: TRBJ1-3; d_gene: NA; CDR3nt: TGTGCCAGCAGCTTATTCGGGTACCCTGGAAACACCATATATTTT; CDR3aa: CASSLFGYPGNTIYF
v_gene: TRBV3-1/TRBV3-2; abundance: NA; j_gene: TRBJ2-3; d_gene: NA; CDR3nt: TGTGCCAGCAGCCTTGGAGATAGCACAGATACGCAGTATTTT; CDR3aa: CASSLGDSTDTQYF
v_gene: TRBV9; abundance: NA; j_gene: TRBJ1-1; d_gene: TRBD1; CDR3nt: TGTGCCAGCAGCGTAATAGGGGACAGGCTAGCTGAAGCTTTCTTT; CDR3aa: CASSVIGDRLAEAFF
v_gene: TRBV2; abundance: NA; j_gene: TRBJ2-5; d_gene: TRBD1; CDR3nt: TGTGCCAGCAGTGGGGACCGGGACAGGGGAGGACACCAAGAGACCCAGTACTTC; CDR3aa: CASSGDRDRGGHQETQYF
v_gene: TRBV7-8; abundance: once; j_gene: TRBJ1-5; d_gene: NA; CDR3nt: TGTGCCAGCAGCCCTAACGATCAGCCCCAGCATTTT; CDR3aa: CASSPNDQPQHF
v_gene: TRBV19; abundance: NA; j_gene: TRBJ2-7; d_gene: TRBD1; CDR3nt: TGTGCCAGTATGATAACCGGGACAGGGCGTGGCGAGCAGTACTTC; CDR3aa: CASMITGTGRGEQYF
v_gene: TRBV5-4; abundance: NA; j_gene: TRBJ1-1; d_gene: TRBD1; CDR3nt: TGTGCCAGCAGCGCGACAGGGGGAGGGAACACTGAAGCTTTCTTT; CDR3aa: CASSATGGGNTEAFF
v_gene: TRBV28; abundance: NA; j_gene: TRBJ1-3; d_gene: NA; CDR3nt: TGTGCCAGTACCGGACATAACTCTGGAAACACCATATATTTT; CDR3aa: CASTGHNSGNTIYF
v_gene: TRBV10-3; abundance: NA; j_gene: TRBJ2-1; d_gene: TRBD2; CDR3nt: TGTGCCATCACCTCTAGCGGGGGGGCCGGTGGGTCCTACAATGAGCAGTTCTTC; CDR3aa: CAITSSGGAGGSYNEQFF
v_gene: TRBV7-9; abundance: NA; j_gene: TRBJ1-2; d_gene: NA; CDR3nt: TGTGCCAGCAGCTTCGGGGGAACTAACTATGGCTACACCTTC; CDR3aa: CASSFGGTNYGYTF
v_gene: TRBV7-2; abundance: NA; j_gene: TRBJ2-5; d_gene: TRBD1; CDR3nt: TGTGCCAGCAGCTTAGAGATGGCAGGGGGAGAGACCCAGTACTTC; CDR3aa: CASSLEMAGGETQYF
v_gene: TRBV6-5; abundance: NA; j_gene: TRBJ1-1; d_gene: NA; CDR3nt: TGTGCCAGCAGAGCTCAGGAGAACACTGAAGCTTTCTTT; CDR3aa: CASRAQENTEAFF
v_gene: TRBV5-4; abundance: NA; j_gene: TRBJ2-1; d_gene: TRBD2; CDR3nt: TGTGCCAGCAGCTTCGGACTAGCTTACAATGAGCAGTTCTTC; CDR3aa: CASSFGLAYNEQFF
v_gene: TRBV19; abundance: NA; j_gene: TRBJ2-1; d_gene: TRBD1; CDR3nt: TGTGCCAGTAGTCCCGATAGGACAGGGGGCGGCTACAATGAGCAGTTCTTC; CDR3aa: CASSPDRTGGGYNEQFF
v_gene: TRBV5-3; abundance: NA; j_gene: TRBJ2-1; d_gene: NA; CDR3nt: TGTGCCAGAAGCCCTGCTATCCCGAACAGGGAGAACAATGAGCAGTTCTTC; CDR3aa: CARSPAIPNRENNEQFF
v_gene: TRBV11-3; abundance: NA; j_gene: TRBJ2-3; d_gene: TRBD1; CDR3nt: TGTGCCAGCAGCTTACGTATAGGGGGCTTAACAGATACGCAGTATTTT; CDR3aa: CASSLRIGGLTDTQYF
v_gene: TRBV7-8; abundance: NA; j_gene: TRBJ2-2; d_gene: TRBD1; CDR3nt: TGTGCCAGCAGCTTGGGACAGGGGGTGAACACCGGGGAGCTGTTTTTT; CDR3aa: CASSLGQGVNTGELFF
v_gene: TRBV7-8; abundance: NA; j_gene: TRBJ2-7; d_gene: TRBD2; CDR3nt: TGTGCCAGCACCCTGGGGCGGGAGTCCTACGAGCAGTACTTC; CDR3aa: CASTLGRESYEQYF
v_gene: TRBV9; abundance: NA; j_gene: TRBJ1-2; d_gene: NA; CDR3nt: TGTGCCAGCAGAGGACAGTCTACTAACTATGGCTACACCTTC; CDR3aa: CASRGQSTNYGYTF
v_gene: TRBV18; abundance: NA; j_gene: TRBJ1-2; d_gene: NA; CDR3nt: TGTGCCAGCTCACCGAGGAACAGGGCGTCCCTAGGGGGCTACACCTTC; CDR3aa: CASSPRNRASLGGYTF
v_gene: TRBV6-4; abundance: NA; j_gene: TRBJ2-5; d_gene: NA; CDR3nt: TGTGCCAGCAGTGACAACCGCCGGGACACAGAGACCCAGTACTTC; CDR3aa: CASSDNRRDTETQYF
v_gene: TRBV15; abundance: once; j_gene: TRBJ1-1; d_gene: TRBD1; CDR3nt: TGTGCCACCAGCAGTAAGACAGGGGCCAACACTGAAGCTTTCTTT; CDR3aa: CATSSKTGANTEAFF
v_gene: TRBV5-8; abundance: NA; j_gene: TRBJ1-5; d_gene: NA; CDR3nt: TGTGCCAGCAGCTTGTTCGATGGGGCGGCAGAACCTGTCTTT; CDR3aa: CASSLFDGAAEPVF
v_gene: TRBV9; abundance: NA; j_gene: TRBJ1-3; d_gene: NA; CDR3nt: TGTGCCAGCAGCCCCCAGGAGGGAGGTTGGGACACCATATATTTT; CDR3aa: CASSPQEGGWDTIYF
v_gene: TRBV7-9; abundance: NA; j_gene: TRBJ2-3; d_gene: TRBD1; CDR3nt: TGTGCCAGCAGTCCATCACCGGGACAGGGGGCAAGAGATACGCAGTATTTT; CDR3aa: CASSPSPGQGARDTQYF
v_gene: TRBV19; abundance: NA; j_gene: TRBJ1-1; d_gene: TRBD1; CDR3nt: TGTGCCAGTAGTTCCCAGGGGGCGATCACTGAAGCTTTCTTT; CDR3aa: CASSSQGAITEAFF
v_gene: TRBV30; abundance: NA; j_gene: TRBJ2-7; d_gene: TRBD1; CDR3nt: TGTGCCTTACCCGGGACAGGGGTAAACGAGCAGTACTTC; CDR3aa: CALPGTGVNEQYF
v_gene: TRBV27; abundance: NA; j_gene: TRBJ1-1; d_gene: NA; CDR3nt: TGTGCCAGCAGTTTCGGGGTTCCTTCCACTGAAGCTTTCTTT; CDR3aa: CASSFGVPSTEAFF
v_gene: TRBV4-1; abundance: NA; j_gene: TRBJ1-5; d_gene: NA; CDR3nt: TGCGCCAGCAGCCAAAAGTGGGCAGGGGGCAATCAGCCCCAGCATTTT; CDR3aa: CASSQKWAGGNQPQHF
v_gene: TRBV5-1; abundance: NA; j_gene: TRBJ1-6; d_gene: NA; CDR3nt: TGCGCCAGCAGCTACGGACTTCTTAATTCACCCCTCCACTTT; CDR3aa: CASSYGLLNSPLHF
v_gene: TRBV4-1; abundance: NA; j_gene: TRBJ1-6; d_gene: NA; CDR3nt: TGCGCCAGCAGCCAGCAGGGTGGCATTTCACCCCTCCACTTT; CDR3aa: CASSQQGGISPLHF
v_gene: TRBV6-5; abundance: NA; j_gene: TRBJ2-7; d_gene: TRBD1; CDR3nt: TGTGCCAGCAGCCGACAGGGTATCTACGAGCAGTACTTC; CDR3aa: CASSRQGIYEQYF
v_gene: TRBV3-1/TRBV3-2; abundance: NA; j_gene: TRBJ1-2; d_gene: TRBD1; CDR3nt: TGTGCCAGCAACGCCGGGGACAGGGGTTACTATGGCTACACCTTC; CDR3aa: CASNAGDRGYYGYTF
v_gene: TRBV7-9; abundance: NA; j_gene: TRBJ1-2; d_gene: NA; CDR3nt: TGTGCCAGCAGTACAGATCCCTATGGCTACACCTTC; CDR3aa: CASSTDPYGYTF
v_gene: TRBV6-5; abundance: few; j_gene: TRBJ1-5; d_gene: NA; CDR3nt: TGTGCCAGCAGTTACTCGAGCCAGGGGTATCAGCCCCAGCATTTT; CDR3aa: CASSYSSQGYQPQHF
v_gene: TRBV6-1; abundance: NA; j_gene: TRBJ1-2; d_gene: NA; CDR3nt: TGTGCCAGCAGTGAAGAGGCGGCTAACTATGGCTACACCTTC; CDR3aa: CASSEEAANYGYTF
v_gene: TRBV5-1; abundance: NA; j_gene: TRBJ1-6; d_gene: NA; CDR3nt: TGCGCCAGCAGCTTAACAGCTGATACGATTTCACCCCTCCACTTT; CDR3aa: CASSLTADTISPLHF